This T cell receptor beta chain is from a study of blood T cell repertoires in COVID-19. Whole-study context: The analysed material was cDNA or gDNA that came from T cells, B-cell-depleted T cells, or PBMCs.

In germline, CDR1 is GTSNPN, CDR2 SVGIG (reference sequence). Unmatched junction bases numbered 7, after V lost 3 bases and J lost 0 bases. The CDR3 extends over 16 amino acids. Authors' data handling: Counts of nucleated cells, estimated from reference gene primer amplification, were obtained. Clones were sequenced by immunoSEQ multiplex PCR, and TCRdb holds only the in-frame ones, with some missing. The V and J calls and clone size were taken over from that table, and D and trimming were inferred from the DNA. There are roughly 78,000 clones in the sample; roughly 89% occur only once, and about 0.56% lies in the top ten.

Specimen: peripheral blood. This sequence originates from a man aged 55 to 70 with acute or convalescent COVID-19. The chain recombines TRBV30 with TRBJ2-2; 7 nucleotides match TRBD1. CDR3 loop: CAWSFRGIANTGELFF. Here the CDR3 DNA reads TGTGCCTGGAGCTTCAGGGGGATCGCGAACACCGGGGAGCTGTTTTTT.